One sample yielded the 17 T cell receptor beta chains listed below, sequenced in a study of cytomegalovirus exposure and HLA in healthy donors. Amplification used 60 Vbeta primers and 13 Jbeta primers. Only in-frame clones appear in the TCRdb table, and some are missing; sequencing was by immunoSEQ multiplex PCR. The sample yields around 120,000 clones, roughly 80% seen once. What was sequenced was PBMCs. These receptors were collected from a man aged 45 to 65 in good health and CMV-seropositive.

This clone was found a few times. This specimen includes other DNA sequences encoding the same CDR3. This chain connects TRBV5-6 to TRBJ1-3; D unclear. CDR1 SGHDT and CDR2 YYEEEE come from the germline V gene. The CDR3 runs 15 residues. V was clipped by 5 bases and J by 0 bases, with 12 bases between them. The CDR3 coding sequence is TGTGCCAGCAGTTCTCCAGTTATCTCTGGAAACACCATATATTTT. It is translated as CASSSPVISGNTIYF.

The CDR3 loop reads CASSDRGRDNQPQHF. The CDR3 nucleotides are TGTGCCAGCAGTGACAGGGGGCGAGACAATCAGCCCCAGCATTTT. This chain joins TRBV6-1 and TRBJ1-5, with 8 bases aligning to TRBD1. Losses at the gene ends were 3 bases for V and 3 bases for J; bases not matched to a gene: 4. CDR3 size: 15 residues. Germline V CDR1 and CDR2: MNHNS, SASEGT.

The chain joins TRBV10-3 to TRBJ2-1; 9 nucleotides agree with TRBD2. The CDR3 contains 17 residues. Germline V CDR1 and CDR2: ENHRY, SYGVKD. J gave up 11 bases and V 0 bases, and 14 bases lay outside the gene matches. The DNA for the CDR3 is TGTGCCATCAGTGAGTCTGCAGGGGCTCAAGCTAGCGGGAAGCAGTTCTTC. Residues: CAISESAGAQASGKQFF.

V gene TRBV6-1 combines with J gene TRBJ2-5; 9 bases fit TRBD1. The germline V gene encodes CDR1 MNHNS and CDR2 SASEGT. The J segment lost 3 bases and the V segment lost 5 bases, leaving 1 base of the junction unmatched. The CDR3 has 13 residues. The CDR3 sequence is CASSRDREETQYF. The CDR3 DNA reads TGTGCCAGCAGTCGGGACAGGGAAGAGACCCAGTACTTC.

The chain has TRBV30 and TRBJ1-1; 8 bases are shared with TRBD1. The CDR3 length is 15 residues. Losses at the gene ends were 8 bases for V and 5 bases for J; bases not matched to a gene: 16. CDR1 GTSNPN and CDR2 SVGIG come from the germline V gene (reference sequence). This CDR3 reads CAGQGQGGLGTEAFF. For the CDR3, the DNA is TGTGCCGGTCAAGGACAGGGAGGGTTAGGGACTGAAGCTTTCTTT.

This clone was counted once. The chain uses TRBV15 and TRBJ1-4; the D gene is possibly TRBD1 (5 bases). Trimming shortened V by 0 bases and J by 5 bases, and 13 bases separated the two germline ends. This CDR3 has 16 amino acids. Looked up from germline, CDR1 is LNHNV and CDR2 is YYDKDF (reference sequence). The CDR3 protein is CATSRDKRGDNEKLFF. The CDR3 DNA is TGTGCCACCAGCAGAGATAAGCGGGGCGACAATGAAAAACTGTTTTTT.

The V call is TRBV28, the J call TRBJ2-7; TRBD1 matches 9 bases. Germline V gives CDR1 MDHEN, CDR2 SYDVKM. CDR3 length: 15 amino acids. V was pared by 4 bases and J by 2 bases, with 6 bases of the junction left unmatched. Here the CDR3 reads CASSSGQGLPYEQYF. As DNA, the CDR3 is TGTGCCAGCAGTTCCGGACAGGGGCTCCCCTACGAGCAGTACTTC.

This sequence joins TRBV19 and TRBJ1-2; TRBD1 aligns across 7 bases. The CDR3 extends over 14 amino acids. Germline V gene lookup returns CDR1 LNHDA and CDR2 SQIVND (reference sequence). V shed 3 bases and J 8 bases; nucleotides not matched to a gene: 9. The CDR3 DNA reads as TGTGCCAGTAGTATCGAGACAGGGAGAGGAGGCTACACCTTC. Amino acid sequence: CASSIETGRGGYTF.

This chain connects TRBV2 to TRBJ2-5; maybe TRBD2 (6 bases). The length of the CDR3 is 11 residues. The V end lost 7 bases, the J end lost 9 bases, and 12 bases lay between the germline ends. Germline CDR1 is SNHLY and CDR2 is FYNNEI. CDR3 loop: CASKTPGAQYF. CDR3 sequence (DNA): TGTGCCAGCAAGACGCCGGGGGCCCAGTACTTC.

This chain uses TRBV7-7 with TRBJ1-5; D remains unclear. Per germline, CDR1 SSHAT and CDR2 FNYEAQ (reference sequence). Trimming left V 2 bases short and J 2 bases short, with 4 bases between. CDR3 length: 13 amino acids. The CDR3 DNA follows: TGTGCCAGCAGCTTATATGGCAATCAGCCCCAGCATTTT. Translated, it gives CASSLYGNQPQHF.

The genes are TRBV29-1 and TRBJ1-1, with D uncertain. V gave up 0 bases and J gave up 1 base, with 6 bases separating them. Looked up from germline, CDR1 is SQVTM and CDR2 is ANQGSEA. The CDR3 is 13 residues long. The CDR3, as DNA: TGCAGCGTTGAAGAAACAACGAACACTGAAGCTTTCTTT. It codes for CSVEETTNTEAFF.

The chain uses TRBV6-5 and TRBJ2-7; the D is unclear. The CDR3 totals 13 residues. V lost 6 bases and J 4 bases, leaving 13 bases between the germline ends. Germline V gene lookup returns CDR1 MNHEY and CDR2 SVGAGI. The CDR3 protein is CASSRDMRYEQYF. The CDR3 nucleotides read TGTGCCAGCAGCCGCGACATGCGATACGAGCAGTACTTC.

The chain combines TRBV5-4 with TRBJ1-3, with D unclear. The CDR3 contains 13 residues. In germline, CDR1 is SGHNT, CDR2 YYREEE (reference sequence). Trimming left V 1 base short and J 6 bases short, with 8 bases between. The CDR3 loop reads CASSLWAANTIYF. The CDR3 DNA reads as TGTGCCAGCAGCTTGTGGGCAGCAAACACCATATATTTT.

This clone was recorded a few times. V gene TRBV4-3 combines with J gene TRBJ2-7; D may be TRBD2 (6 bases). V lost 4 bases to trimming and J lost 0 bases, with 16 bases between them. This CDR3 region has 16 residues. Germline loops: CDR1 LGHNA, CDR2 YSLEER. The CDR3 reads CASSPGMGGNSYEQYF. The DNA of the CDR3 is TGCGCCAGCAGCCCAGGGATGGGCGGGAACTCCTACGAGCAGTACTTC.

This clone was seen more than once but under ten times. V is TRBV13 and J is TRBJ2-3; 12 bases are shared with TRBD2. From germline, CDR1 is PRHDT and CDR2 FYEKMQ (reference sequence). The CDR3 covers 14 residues. J was trimmed by 9 bases and V by 5 bases; bases with no gene match: 6. The CDR3 region is CASSLRTSGATQYF. The CDR3 coding sequence is TGTGCCAGCAGCCTTCGGACTAGCGGGGCAACGCAGTATTTT.

The chain recombines TRBV27 with TRBJ2-3, with 12 bases fitting TRBD2. The junction had 10 bases not matched to a gene; V was cut back by 5 bases and J by 10 bases. From germline, CDR1 is MNHEY and CDR2 SMNVEV (reference sequence). The CDR3 length is 15 residues. The CDR3 is CASSALAGGSPSQYF. CDR3 DNA sequence: TGTGCCAGCAGTGCCCTAGCGGGGGGGTCTCCCTCGCAGTATTTT.

The rearrangement uses TRBV4-2 and TRBJ1-1; no definite D call. The CDR3 has 15 amino acids. The germline CDR1 and CDR2 sequences are LGHNA and YNFKEQ. The V and J ends lost 5 bases and 1 base respectively, with 14 bases between them. CDR3 protein: CASSLTAGKNTEAFF. The CDR3 DNA reads as TGTGCCAGCAGCTTAACAGCGGGGAAGAACACTGAAGCTTTCTTT.